This T cell receptor (beta chain) emerged from a study of early T cells in non-severe SARS-CoV-2 infection. Study background: RNA in bulk from unsorted whole blood was sequenced, and chains were unpaired.

This clonotype was observed at least ten times. TCRdb reprocessed the 5' RACE reads via MiXCR and lists one record per CDR3 protein. The data hold about 30,000 distinct CDR3 sequences, with around 4% observed a single time. The TCR originated in an adult who was a healthcare worker with PCR-confirmed SARS-CoV-2 infection or an uninfected control (not recorded which). Input material: whole blood.

CDR3 coding DNA: TGTGCCAGCACAACCGTGGGGGACCTCGCTGGGGCCAACGTCCTGACTTTC. It is translated as CASTTVGDLAGANVLTF. The chain employs TRBV6-6 and TRBJ2-6; perhaps D is TRBD1 or TRBD2 (5 bases each). Germline CDR1 MNHNY, CDR2 SVGAGI (reference sequence). The CDR3 has 17 residues. The V and J ends lost 7 bases and 2 bases respectively, with 18 bases between them.